This T cell receptor (beta chain) was captured in a study of cytomegalovirus exposure and HLA in healthy donors. Germline V gene sequence: CDR1 SGHRS, CDR2 YFSETQ. The trim removed 4 bases at V and 0 bases at J, leaving 5 bases unmatched. This CDR3 is built from 15 residues. Study-wide findings and caveats: V- and J-gene trimming of TCR beta was linked (in a later analysis) to a missense DCLRE1C variant.

Primers for the PCR totalled 60 Vbeta and 13 Jbeta. Only in-frame clones appear in the TCRdb table, and some are missing; sequencing was by immunoSEQ multiplex PCR. The profile shows 69,000 or so clones, about 73% of them singletons. On this clone: Its antigen is still unknown.

Sequencing was done on a sample of PBMCs. V usage is TRBV5-1 and J usage is TRBJ1-1, with 8 bases aligning to TRBD1. This TCR was sampled from an older woman in good health and CMV-seropositive. The CDR3: CASSVPQGVNTEAFF. The CDR3 bases are TGCGCCAGCAGCGTGCCACAGGGGGTGAACACTGAAGCTTTCTTT.